The 5 T cell receptor beta chains presented below share a single source sample, sequenced in a study of response to subunit inactivated influenza vaccine. Each CDR3 protein is one row after TCRdb ran MiXCR on the RT-PCR reads. The sample has 600,000 to 850,000 distinct CDR3 sequences; 12% to 15% are singletons. Material: PBMCs from blood, obtained approximately 15 days before vaccination. The receptor set was obtained from a man between 50 and 59 years old who received an inactivated influenza vaccine.

V is TRBV2 and J is TRBJ1-1; D is possibly TRBD1 (5 bases). Trimming removed 4 bases from V and 2 bases from J, with 11 bases in between. The CDR3 spans 14 residues. Germline loops: CDR1 SNHLY, CDR2 FYNNEI. The DNA for the CDR3 is TGTGCCAGCAGTGCACAGGTGCTAAACACTGAAGCTTTCTTT. Residues: CASSAQVLNTEAFF.

CDR3 bases: TGCGCCAGCAGCGCACAGGCATCTGGGGCCAACGTCCTGACTTTC. Its translation: CASSAQASGANVLTF. The V gene is TRBV5-1, the J gene TRBJ2-6; a weak D match, TRBD1 (5 bases). The CDR3 covers 15 residues. In germline, CDR1 is SGHRS, CDR2 YFSETQ. Trimming shortened V by 4 bases and J by 1 base, and 9 bases separated the two germline ends.

The chain has TRBV27 and TRBJ2-3; D may be TRBD2 (6 bases). The CDR3 has 14 residues. Germline V gives CDR1 MNHEY, CDR2 SMNVEV (reference sequence). The V gene lost 3 bases and the J gene lost 8 bases, with 15 bases spanning the gap. This chain's CDR3 is CASSFTGEPGTQYF. CDR3 bases: TGTGCCAGCAGTTTTACGGGGGAACCTGGTACGCAGTATTTT.

There are a few counts of this clonotype. The chain links TRBV20-1 to TRBJ2-3, with 11 bases lining up with TRBD2. The germline V gene has CDR1 DFQATT and CDR2 SNEGSKA (reference sequence). This CDR3 has 17 residues. V lost 0 bases and J lost 3; bases outside the gene matches: 8. CDR3 protein: CSARDPLAGGITDTQYF. The CDR3 nucleotides are TGCAGTGCTAGAGATCCTCTAGCGGGGGGCATTACAGATACGCAGTATTTT.

This clonotype was seen more than once but under ten times. The chain employs TRBV12-3 or TRBV12-4 and TRBJ2-3; D remains unclear. V was pared by 4 bases and J by 2 bases, with 10 bases between. The CDR3 spans 14 residues. The CDR3 coding sequence is TGTGCCAGCAGTTCACGTCCCAACACAGATACGCAGTATTTT. Its protein product is CASSSRPNTDTQYF.